The next 18 T cell receptor beta chains were all read from a single sample in a study of CD8+ T cells in alopecia areata. RNA was isolated and reverse transcribed to cDNA, the sequencing template. Assay: immunoSEQ multiplex PCR; the TCRdb copy retains only in-frame clones and omits some. The data show hundreds of thousands of clones, roughly 66% seen once. Treatment meaning: oral pan-JAK inhibitor, 5-10 mg twice daily. This specimen consisted of CD4+ T cells sorted from blood, obtained at week 44, from a patient treated with tofacitinib. These receptor sequences come from a human donor with alopecia areata.

This clone has just a few counts. The chain carries TRBV29-1 and TRBJ1-2; TRBD1 might be the D (5 bases). V lost 4 bases, J lost 4 bases, and 10 bases lay in between. The germline V gene encodes CDR1 SQVTM and CDR2 ANQGSEA. The CDR3 runs 12 residues. This chain's CDR3 is CSVGGDAYGYTF. CDR3 DNA sequence: TGCAGCGTTGGGGGGGACGCCTATGGCTACACCTTC.

The rearrangement joins TRBV27 to TRBJ2-3; TRBD2 aligns across 8 bases. Germline lookup yields CDR1 MNHEY and CDR2 SMNVEV (reference sequence). The CDR3 has 15 residues. The V gene end was trimmed by 7 bases and the J gene end by 0 bases; junction bases not matched to a gene: 6. The CDR3 reads CASMGAGDSTDTQYF. CDR3 sequence (DNA): TGTGCCAGCATGGGAGCGGGGGATAGCACAGATACGCAGTATTTT.

A note on this clone: The junction departs from germline at one end; a sequencing error may be responsible. The chain employs TRBV10-3 and TRBJ2-7; perhaps TRBD1 as D (5 bases). The CDR3 is made up of 14 amino acids. CDR1 ENHRY and CDR2 SYGVKD come from the germline V gene. The CDR3 reads CATHTEPKRQPTNF. The CDR3 coding sequence is TGTGCCACCCATACCGAACCCAAACGACAGCCGACGAACTTC.

In the case of this clone: Other DNA sequences in this sample translate to the same CDR3. The chain carries TRBV29-1 and TRBJ1-1; no clear D. Germline V gives CDR1 SQVTM, CDR2 ANQGSEA. The germline V and J ends were trimmed by 3 bases and 1 base, with 9 bases remaining between them. CDR3 length: 13 amino acids. CDR3 residues: CSVEGRQNTEAFF. Written as DNA, the CDR3 is TGCAGCGTTGAGGGAAGACAGAACACTGAAGCTTTCTTT.

The chain joins TRBV29-1 to TRBJ2-6; tentatively, D is TRBD1 (6 bases). Germline CDR1 SQVTM, CDR2 ANQGSEA. CDR3 length: 15 residues. The V end was cut by 2 bases, the J end by 0 bases, with 8 bases between. The CDR3 spells CSVEWGPSGANVLTF. The CDR3 DNA sequence: TGCAGCGTTGAATGGGGGCCCTCTGGGGCCAACGTCCTGACTTTC.

The V call is TRBV29-1, the J call TRBJ2-4; either TRBD1 or TRBD2 may fit D (5 bases each). The germline V gene has CDR1 SQVTM and CDR2 ANQGSEA. The CDR3 covers 12 residues. Trimming shortened V by 4 bases and J by 5 bases, and 9 bases separated the two germline ends. CDR3 amino acids: CSVGGAQNIQYF. The CDR3 DNA is TGCAGCGTTGGAGGGGCGCAAAACATTCAGTACTTC. Complete variable domain (other parts from reference TRBV29-1 and TRBJ2-4): SAVISQKPSRDICQRGTSLTIQCQVDSQVTMMFWYRQQPGQSLTLIATANQGSEATYESGFVIDKFPISRPNLTFSTLTVSNMSPEDSSIYLCSVGGAQNIQYFGAGTRLSVL.

The chain carries TRBV6-6 and TRBJ1-5; D gene ambiguous. This CDR3 comprises 12 residues. The V end lost 7 bases, the J end lost 9 bases, and 13 bases lay between the germline ends. Germline V gene sequence: CDR1 MNHNY, CDR2 SVGAGI (reference sequence). The CDR3 region is CASNHRMRPQHF. The CDR3 bases are TGTGCCAGCAACCATCGTATGCGGCCCCAGCATTTT.

The rearrangement links TRBV30 to TRBJ2-1, with D perhaps matching TRBD1 (6 bases). This CDR3 region has 14 residues. Per the germline V gene, CDR1 is GTSNPN and CDR2 is SVGIG (reference sequence). Trimming took off 5 bases at V and 7 bases at J, with 18 bases between the two ends. For the CDR3, the DNA is TGTGCCTGGGGGGGCTCGGGCCGAAGGAATGAGCAGTTCTTC. Protein: CAWGGSGRRNEQFF.

With respect to this clone: Different DNA sequences within this sample yield the same CDR3. J is TRBJ2-5 and V is TRBV11-2, with D uncertain. Between the trimmed V and J ends, which lost 1 base and 2 bases, there was a span of 5 bases. Germline CDR1 SGHAT, CDR2 FQNNGV. CDR3 length: 13 residues. The CDR3 DNA is TGTGCCAGCAGCTTAGGCGGACAAGAGACCCAGTACTTC. Translated, it gives CASSLGGQETQYF.

V usage is TRBV15 and J usage is TRBJ2-2, with a tentative D call TRBD1 (5 bases). V lost 6 bases, J lost 6 bases, and 20 bases lay in between. The CDR3 runs 16 residues. Germline lookup yields CDR1 LNHNV and CDR2 YYDKDF (reference sequence). In DNA form, the CDR3 reads TGTGCCACCAGTATTCCGCAGGGCAGGCGAGCCGGGGAGCTGTTTTTT. Its protein product is CATSIPQGRRAGELFF.

This clone appeared a few times. V is TRBV29-1 and J is TRBJ2-1, with a possible D match to TRBD1 (6 bases). Germline values: CDR1 SQVTM, CDR2 ANQGSEA. V shed 4 bases and J shed 10 bases, with 8 bases lying between them. The CDR3 is 10 residues long. In DNA, the CDR3 is TGCAGCGTTGCCACAGGGGAGCAGTTCTTC. Protein sequence: CSVATGEQFF.

This clone was seen only a few times. The chain employs TRBV25-1 and TRBJ1-6; D gene ambiguous. The V gene lost 3 bases and the J gene lost 5 bases, with 8 bases spanning the gap. Germline V gene data show CDR1 as MGHDK and CDR2 as SYGVNS. CDR3 length: 14 residues. The CDR3 reads CASSESMHNSPLHF. CDR3 bases: TGTGCCAGCAGTGAGTCAATGCATAATTCACCCCTCCACTTT.

This rearrangement joins TRBV4-3 to TRBJ1-2, with D possibly being TRBD1 (5 bases). From germline, CDR1 is LGHNA and CDR2 YSLEER. Deletions cut 0 bases from V and 4 bases from J, with 15 bases between. The CDR3 has 16 residues. CDR3 DNA sequence: TGCGCCAGCAGCCAAGAAGTCCGTGACAGAGTCTATGGCTACACCTTC. This translates into CASSQEVRDRVYGYTF.

This clone was observed a few times. J is TRBJ1-1 and V is TRBV18; 9 nucleotides align to TRBD1. V gave up 3 bases and J gave up 4 bases; unmatched junction bases: 6. Germline assignment: CDR1 KGHSH and CDR2 LQKENI. This CDR3 comprises 15 residues. CDR3 in amino acids: CASSPGQGSSTEAFF. The CDR3 DNA is TGTGCCAGCTCACCCGGACAGGGGAGCTCCACTGAAGCTTTCTTT.

This clone came up once. The rearrangement joins TRBV7-2 to TRBJ2-7; D is possibly TRBD1 (5 bases). Trimming took 1 base from V and 3 from J, leaving 13 bases between them. This CDR3 has 15 amino acids. Germline V gene lookup returns CDR1 SGHTA and CDR2 FQGNSA. As DNA, the CDR3 is TGTGCCAGCAGCTTAGTCTGGGGCGGCGGCTACGAGCAGTACTTC. This gives the protein CASSLVWGGGYEQYF.

The chain couples TRBV14 to TRBJ1-1; 10 positions match TRBD1. This CDR3 spans 15 amino acids. Trimming cost V 4 bases and J 1 base; bases outside gene matches: 3. Germline CDR1 and CDR2: SGHDN and FVKESK. CDR3 residues: CASSLTGGANTEAFF. The CDR3 DNA follows: TGTGCCAGCAGCCTGACAGGGGGCGCGAACACTGAAGCTTTCTTT.

V gene TRBV30 combines with J gene TRBJ1-1, with D maybe TRBD1 (5 bases). The V gene lost 1 base and the J gene lost 5 bases, with 8 bases spanning the gap. Germline V gene sequence: CDR1 GTSNPN, CDR2 SVGIG (reference sequence). The CDR3 has 12 residues. The CDR3 bases are TGTGCCTGGAGTGGGGGGAAAACTGAAGCTTTCTTT. Protein sequence: CAWSGGKTEAFF.

This chain connects TRBV5-1 to TRBJ1-2; no reliable D call. Germline CDR1 is SGHRS and CDR2 is YFSETQ. The CDR3 extends over 15 amino acids. V gave up 4 bases and J gave up 4 bases, with 17 bases separating them. The chain's CDR3 is CASSTEGGKGYGYTF. As DNA, the CDR3 is TGCGCCAGCAGCACTGAGGGTGGAAAGGGCTATGGCTACACCTTC.